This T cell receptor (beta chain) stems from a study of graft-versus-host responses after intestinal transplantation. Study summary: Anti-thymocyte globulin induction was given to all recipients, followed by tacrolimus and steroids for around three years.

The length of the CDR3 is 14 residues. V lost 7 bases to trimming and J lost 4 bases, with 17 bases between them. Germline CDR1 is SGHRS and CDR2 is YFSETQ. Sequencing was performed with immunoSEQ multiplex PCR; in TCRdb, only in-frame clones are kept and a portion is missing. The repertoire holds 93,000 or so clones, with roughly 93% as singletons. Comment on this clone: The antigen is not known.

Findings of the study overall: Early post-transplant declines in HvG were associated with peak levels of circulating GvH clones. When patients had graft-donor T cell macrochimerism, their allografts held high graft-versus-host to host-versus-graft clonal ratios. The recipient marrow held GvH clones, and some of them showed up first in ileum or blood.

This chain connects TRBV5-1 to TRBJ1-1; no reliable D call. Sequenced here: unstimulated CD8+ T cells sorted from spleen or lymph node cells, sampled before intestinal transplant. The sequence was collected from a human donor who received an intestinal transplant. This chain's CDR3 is CASGPSSAGTEAFF. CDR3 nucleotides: TGCGCCAGCGGTCCTTCGTCGGCCGGCACTGAAGCTTTCTTT.